This TCR beta chain appears in the sequencing data of a study of blood T cell repertoires in COVID-19. As for the study in general: Samples taken during acute and convalescent COVID-19 were collected in the United States, Italy and Spain.

Trimming left V 2 bases short and J 1 base short, with 9 bases between. Germline V CDR1 and CDR2: SGHRS, YFSETQ. The CDR3 runs to 14 residues. Some clones are missing from TCRdb's copy, which holds only in-frame ones; the method was immunoSEQ multiplex PCR. The repertoire includes around 250,000 clones, about 90% of them detected once, and 1.2% sits in the top ten. Those enrolled, adults aged roughly 18 to 100 years, came from 25 or so US areas. This TCR was sampled from a human donor in a cohort exposed to, infected with or recovered from COVID-19 (not recorded which). The donor label of this sample is uncertain. The sample taken for sequencing was PBMCs or T cells enriched from blood (not recorded which). The chain couples TRBV5-1 to TRBJ1-1, with D hard to call. For the CDR3, the DNA is TGCGCCAGCAGCTTCTCGGGTGGGAACACTGAAGCTTTCTTT. This encodes CASSFSGGNTEAFF.